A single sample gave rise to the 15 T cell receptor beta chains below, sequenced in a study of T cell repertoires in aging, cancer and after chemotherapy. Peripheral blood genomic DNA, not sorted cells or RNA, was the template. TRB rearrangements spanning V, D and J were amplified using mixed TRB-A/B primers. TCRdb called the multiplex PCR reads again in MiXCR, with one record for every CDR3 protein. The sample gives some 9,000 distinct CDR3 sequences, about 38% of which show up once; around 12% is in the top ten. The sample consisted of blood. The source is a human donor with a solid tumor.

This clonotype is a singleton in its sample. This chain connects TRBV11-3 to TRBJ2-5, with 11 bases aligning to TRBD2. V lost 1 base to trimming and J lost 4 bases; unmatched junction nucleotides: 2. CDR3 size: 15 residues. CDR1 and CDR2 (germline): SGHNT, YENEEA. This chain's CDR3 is CASSLGTSGRETQYF. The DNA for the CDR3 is TGTGCCAGCAGCTTAGGCACTAGCGGGAGAGAGACCCAGTACTTC.

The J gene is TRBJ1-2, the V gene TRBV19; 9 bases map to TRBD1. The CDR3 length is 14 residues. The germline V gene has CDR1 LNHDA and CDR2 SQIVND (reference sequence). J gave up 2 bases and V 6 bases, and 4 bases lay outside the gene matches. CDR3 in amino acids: CASRGQGENYGYTF. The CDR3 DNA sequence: TGTGCCAGTAGGGGACAGGGAGAGAACTATGGCTACACCTTC.

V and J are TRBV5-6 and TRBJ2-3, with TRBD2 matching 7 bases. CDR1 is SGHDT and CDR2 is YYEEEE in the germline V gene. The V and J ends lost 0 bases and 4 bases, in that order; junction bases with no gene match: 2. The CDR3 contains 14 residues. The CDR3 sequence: CASSLAAGADTQYF. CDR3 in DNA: TGTGCCAGCAGCTTGGCGGCGGGGGCAGATACGCAGTATTTT. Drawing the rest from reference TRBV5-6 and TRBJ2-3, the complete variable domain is DAGVTQSPTHLIKTRGQQVTLRCSPKSGHDTVSWYQQALGQGPQFIFQYYEEEERQRGNFPDRFSGHQFPNYSSELNVNALLLGDSALYLCASSLAAGADTQYFGPGTRLTVL.

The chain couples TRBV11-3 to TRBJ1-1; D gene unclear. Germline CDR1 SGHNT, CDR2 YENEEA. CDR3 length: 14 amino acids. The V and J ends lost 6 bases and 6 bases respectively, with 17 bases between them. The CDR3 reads CASSFGGSLPEAFF. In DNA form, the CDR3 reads TGTGCCAGCAGTTTCGGAGGTTCGCTCCCTGAAGCTTTCTTT.

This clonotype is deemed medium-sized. The CDR3 DNA is TGCAGCGTTAGGCCCCCGCTCTCTACCGAGCAGTACTTC. Translated: CSVRPPLSTEQYF. The genes are TRBV29-1 and TRBJ2-7; unclear D gene. V was trimmed by 5 bases and J by 6 bases, leaving 17 bases between them. This CDR3 region has 13 residues. The germline gives CDR1 SQVTM, CDR2 ANQGSEA.

CDR3 nucleotides: TGTGCCTGGAGGAACCAGGGGGCAGGGCACAATCAGCCCCAGCATTTT. Its protein product is CAWRNQGAGHNQPQHF. The rearrangement joins TRBV30 to TRBJ1-5, with 8 bases aligning to TRBD1. Trimming cost V 3 bases and J 3 bases; bases outside gene matches: 10. This CDR3 is built from 16 residues. Germline CDR1 reads GTSNPN; CDR2 reads SVGIG (reference sequence).

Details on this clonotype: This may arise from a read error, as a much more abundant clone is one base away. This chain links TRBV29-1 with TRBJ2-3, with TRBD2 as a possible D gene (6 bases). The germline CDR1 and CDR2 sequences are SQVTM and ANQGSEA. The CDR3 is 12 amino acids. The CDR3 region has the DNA TGCGCCGGGGGAGCGGAAGCGGATACGCAGTATTTT. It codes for CAGGAEADTQYF.

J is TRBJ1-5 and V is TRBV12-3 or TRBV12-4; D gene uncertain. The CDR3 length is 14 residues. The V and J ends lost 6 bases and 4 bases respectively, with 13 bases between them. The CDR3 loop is CASSYGFGNQPQHF. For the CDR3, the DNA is TGTGCCAGCAGCTACGGTTTTGGGAATCAGCCCCAGCATTTT.

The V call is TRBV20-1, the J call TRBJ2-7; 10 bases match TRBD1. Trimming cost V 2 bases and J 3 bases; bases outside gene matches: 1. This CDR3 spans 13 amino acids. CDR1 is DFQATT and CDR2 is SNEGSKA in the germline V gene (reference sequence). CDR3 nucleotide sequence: TGCAGTGCTAGAAGGACAGGGGGCTACGAGCAGTACTTC. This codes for CSARRTGGYEQYF.

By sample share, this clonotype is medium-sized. The CDR3 DNA reads as TGCAGCGGGAGTGACAGCCTCTCCTACGAGCAGTACTTC. Amino acids: CSGSDSLSYEQYF. The rearrangement links TRBV29-1 to TRBJ2-7; D perhaps matches TRBD1 (5 bases). V lost 7 bases and J lost 0, with 13 bases in between. Germline values: CDR1 SQVTM, CDR2 ANQGSEA. This CDR3 comprises 13 residues.

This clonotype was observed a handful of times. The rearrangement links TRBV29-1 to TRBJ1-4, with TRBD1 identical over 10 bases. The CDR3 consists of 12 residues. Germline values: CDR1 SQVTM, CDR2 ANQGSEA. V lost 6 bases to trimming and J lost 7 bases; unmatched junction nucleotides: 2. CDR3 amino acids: CSVRDRGEKLFF. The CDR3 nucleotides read TGCAGCGTCCGGGACAGGGGTGAAAAACTGTTTTTT.

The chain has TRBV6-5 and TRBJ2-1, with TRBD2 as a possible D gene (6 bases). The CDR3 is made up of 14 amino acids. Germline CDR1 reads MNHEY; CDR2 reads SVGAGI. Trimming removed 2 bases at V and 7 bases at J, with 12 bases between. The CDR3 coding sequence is TGTGCCAGCAGTTACGGGACTCCAGTAAATGAGCAGTTCTTC. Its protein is CASSYGTPVNEQFF.

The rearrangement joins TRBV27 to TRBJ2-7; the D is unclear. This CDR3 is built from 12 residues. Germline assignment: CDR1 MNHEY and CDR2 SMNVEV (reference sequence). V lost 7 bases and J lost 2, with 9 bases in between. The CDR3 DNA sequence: TGTGCCAGCACTGACACCACCTACGAGCAGTACTTC. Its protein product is CASTDTTYEQYF.

In DNA, the CDR3 is TGTGCCAGCAGCCAGGGGTATAGCAATCAGCCCCAGCATTTT. Protein sequence: CASSQGYSNQPQHF. V is TRBV12-3 or TRBV12-4 and J is TRBJ1-5, with D maybe TRBD1 (6 bases). This CDR3 has 14 residues. V was trimmed by 6 bases and J by 0 bases, leaving 9 bases between them.

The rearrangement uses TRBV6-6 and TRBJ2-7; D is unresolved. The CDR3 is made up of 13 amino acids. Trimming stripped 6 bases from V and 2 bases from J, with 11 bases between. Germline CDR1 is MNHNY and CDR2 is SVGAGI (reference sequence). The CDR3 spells CASSAALTYEQYF. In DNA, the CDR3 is TGTGCCAGCAGCGCAGCCCTTACCTACGAGCAGTACTTC.